The T cell receptor (beta chain) described here comes from a study of T cells in Graves' hyperthyroidism and ophthalmopathy. Study-wide background: Peripheral blood collection took place at initial diagnosis, before any treatment.

This clonotype was counted only a few times. The target antigen is unknown. Using RNA transcripts as the source, TCR beta CDR3 regions were amplified. TCR CDR3 regions were first amplified by RT-PCR with HTBI primers. One entry per CDR3 protein results from TCRdb running MiXCR on the multiplex PCR reads. The sample has hundreds of thousands of distinct CDR3 sequences, 13% seen once. The germline gives CDR1 ENHRY, CDR2 SYGVKD. V trimming: 2 bases; J trimming: 0 bases; junction bases outside the gene matches: 1. This CDR3 is 16 amino acids long. Patients between 18 and 65 years old had hyperthyroidism, newly diagnosed and lasting under 2 months. Diagnosing involved the use of clinical symptoms, serum thyroxine and TRAb, thyroid ultrasound and orbital computed tomography. The study's findings and limits: Appearing also in blood were most of the thyroid clonotypes expanded above 0.001.

Input material: blood. J is TRBJ2-6 and V is TRBV10-3, with 7 bases matching TRBD1. The clonotype was recovered from a woman aged 18-30 years with Graves' hyperthyroidism. CDR3 DNA sequence: TGTGCCATCAGTGAGGGGACAGCCTCTGGGGCCAACGTCCTGACTTTC. Encoded protein: CAISEGTASGANVLTF.